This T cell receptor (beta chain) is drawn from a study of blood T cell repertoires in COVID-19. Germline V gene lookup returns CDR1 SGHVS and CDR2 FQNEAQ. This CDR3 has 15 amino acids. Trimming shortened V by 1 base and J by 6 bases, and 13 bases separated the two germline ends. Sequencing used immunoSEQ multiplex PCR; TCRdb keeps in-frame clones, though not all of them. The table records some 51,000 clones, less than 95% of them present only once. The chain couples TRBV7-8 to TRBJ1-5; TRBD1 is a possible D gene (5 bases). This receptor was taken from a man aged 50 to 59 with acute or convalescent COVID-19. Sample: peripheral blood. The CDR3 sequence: CASSLGFREGQPQHF. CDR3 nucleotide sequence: TGTGCCAGCAGCTTAGGGTTCAGGGAGGGTCAGCCCCAGCATTTT.